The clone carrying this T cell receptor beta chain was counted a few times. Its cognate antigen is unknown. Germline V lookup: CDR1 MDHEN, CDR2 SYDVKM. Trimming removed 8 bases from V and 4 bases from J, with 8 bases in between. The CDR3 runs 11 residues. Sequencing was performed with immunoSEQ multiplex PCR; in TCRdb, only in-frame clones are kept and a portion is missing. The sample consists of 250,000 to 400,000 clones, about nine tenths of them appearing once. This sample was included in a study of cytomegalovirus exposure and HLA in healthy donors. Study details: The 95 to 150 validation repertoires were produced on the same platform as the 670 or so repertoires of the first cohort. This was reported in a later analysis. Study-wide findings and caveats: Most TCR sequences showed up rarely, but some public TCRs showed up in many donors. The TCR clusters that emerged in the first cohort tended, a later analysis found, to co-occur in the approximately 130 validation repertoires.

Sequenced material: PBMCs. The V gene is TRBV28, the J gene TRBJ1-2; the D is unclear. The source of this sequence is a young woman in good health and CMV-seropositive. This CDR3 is CASGQFYGYTF. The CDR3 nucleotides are TGTGCCAGCGGCCAGTTCTATGGCTACACCTTC.